There are a few counts of the clone carrying this T cell receptor beta chain. The target antigen is unknown. The bulk TCR libraries were made with methods described before and with listed TCR primers. Each CDR3 protein gets one entry after TCRdb re-called the PCR reads with MiXCR. Of nearly 55,000 distinct CDR3 sequences in the sample, just over 35% are singletons; the top ten hold 3.8%. V was pared by 3 bases and J by 5 bases, with 5 bases between. This CDR3 contains 11 residues. Germline-derived CDR1 and CDR2 are SGHRS and YFSETQ. This specimen belongs to a study of molecular identifiers for immune sequencing clone quantification. Points from the study as a whole: Among effectors, clones above 20 RNA copies held over 97% of molecules; among naive cells, under 1%. Should identical TCR molecules share a barcode, the sizes of highly expanded clones could be underestimated. Spiked Jurkat TCR RNA equivalent to one cell was reportedly detectable in about a million naive cells.

Sequenced material: naive CD8+ T cells from blood, with Jurkat cell RNA spiked in. Described subset: FACS-sorted CD8+CD4-CCR7+CD45RA+ naive T cells. The V call is TRBV5-1, the J call TRBJ2-5; D ambiguous. This clonotype was obtained from a human donor in good health. Some libraries in this study had Jurkat cell RNA spiked in. CDR3 DNA sequence: TGCGCCAGCAGCTCGTACGAGACCCAGTACTTC. It encodes CASSSYETQYF.